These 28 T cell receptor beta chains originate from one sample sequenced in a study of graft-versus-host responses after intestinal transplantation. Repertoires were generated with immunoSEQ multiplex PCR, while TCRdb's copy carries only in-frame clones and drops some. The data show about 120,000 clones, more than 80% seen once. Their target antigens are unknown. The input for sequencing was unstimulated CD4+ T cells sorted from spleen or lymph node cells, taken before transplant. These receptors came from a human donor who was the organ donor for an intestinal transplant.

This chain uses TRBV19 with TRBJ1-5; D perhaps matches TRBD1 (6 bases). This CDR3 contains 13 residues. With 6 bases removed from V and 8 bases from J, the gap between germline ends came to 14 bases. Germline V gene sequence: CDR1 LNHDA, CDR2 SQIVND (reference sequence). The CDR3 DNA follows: TGTGCCAGTAGCGGGGGCCGCCTGGAGCCCCAGCATTTT. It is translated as CASSGGRLEPQHF.

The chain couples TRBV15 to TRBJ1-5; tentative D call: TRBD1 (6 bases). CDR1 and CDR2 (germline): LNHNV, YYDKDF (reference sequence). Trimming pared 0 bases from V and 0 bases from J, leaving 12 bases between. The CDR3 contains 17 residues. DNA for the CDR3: TGTGCCACCAGCAGAGAGGACAGTCTTTATAGCAATCAGCCCCAGCATTTT. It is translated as CATSREDSLYSNQPQHF.

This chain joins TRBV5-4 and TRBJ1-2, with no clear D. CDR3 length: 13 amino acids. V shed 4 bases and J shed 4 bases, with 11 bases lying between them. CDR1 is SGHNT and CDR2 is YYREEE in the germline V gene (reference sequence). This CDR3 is CASSPRGTYGYTF. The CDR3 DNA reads TGTGCCAGCAGCCCGCGGGGAACCTATGGCTACACCTTC.

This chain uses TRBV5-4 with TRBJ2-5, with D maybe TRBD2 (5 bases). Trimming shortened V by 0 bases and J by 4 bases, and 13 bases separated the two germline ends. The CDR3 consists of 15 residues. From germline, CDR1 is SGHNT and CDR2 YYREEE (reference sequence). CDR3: CASSLASSTRETQYF. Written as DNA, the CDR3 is TGTGCCAGCAGCTTGGCAAGTAGTACTAGAGAGACCCAGTACTTC.

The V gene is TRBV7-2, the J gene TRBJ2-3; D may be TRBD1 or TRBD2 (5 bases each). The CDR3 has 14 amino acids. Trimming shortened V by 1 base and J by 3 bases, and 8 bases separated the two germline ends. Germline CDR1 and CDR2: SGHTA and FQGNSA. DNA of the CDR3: TGTGCCAGCAGCTTAGTAGAGGGGACAGATACGCAGTATTTT. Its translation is CASSLVEGTDTQYF. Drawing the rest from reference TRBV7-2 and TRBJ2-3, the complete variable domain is GAGVSQSPSNKVTEKGKDVELRCDPISGHTALYWYRQSLGQGLEFLIYFQGNSAPDKSGLPSDRFSAERTGGSVSTLTIQRTQQEDSAVYLCASSLVEGTDTQYFGPGTRLTVL.

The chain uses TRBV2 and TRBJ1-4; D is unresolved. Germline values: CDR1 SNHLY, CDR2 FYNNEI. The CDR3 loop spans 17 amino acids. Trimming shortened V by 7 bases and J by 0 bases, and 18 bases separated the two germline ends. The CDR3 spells CASTYGFTVATNEKLFF. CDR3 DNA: TGTGCCAGCACCTATGGGTTTACAGTGGCAACTAATGAAAAACTGTTTTTT.

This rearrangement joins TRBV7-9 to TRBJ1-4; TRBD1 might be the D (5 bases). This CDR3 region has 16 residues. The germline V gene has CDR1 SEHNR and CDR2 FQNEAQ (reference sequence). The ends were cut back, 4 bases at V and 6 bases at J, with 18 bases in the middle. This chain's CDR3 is CASSSGDQGEDEKLFF. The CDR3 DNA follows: TGTGCCAGCAGCTCGGGGGATCAGGGAGAGGATGAAAAACTGTTTTTT.

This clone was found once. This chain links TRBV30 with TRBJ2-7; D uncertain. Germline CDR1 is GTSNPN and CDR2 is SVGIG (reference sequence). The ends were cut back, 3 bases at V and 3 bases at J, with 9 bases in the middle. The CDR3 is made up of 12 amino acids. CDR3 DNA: TGTGCCTGGAGCGCCTTAGGCTACGAGCAGTACTTC. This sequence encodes CAWSALGYEQYF.

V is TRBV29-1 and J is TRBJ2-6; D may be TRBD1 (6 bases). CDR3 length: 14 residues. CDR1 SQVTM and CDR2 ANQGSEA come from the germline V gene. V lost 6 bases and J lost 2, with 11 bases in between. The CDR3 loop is CSVKQGAGANVLTF. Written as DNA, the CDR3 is TGCAGCGTGAAACAGGGAGCTGGGGCCAACGTCCTGACTTTC.

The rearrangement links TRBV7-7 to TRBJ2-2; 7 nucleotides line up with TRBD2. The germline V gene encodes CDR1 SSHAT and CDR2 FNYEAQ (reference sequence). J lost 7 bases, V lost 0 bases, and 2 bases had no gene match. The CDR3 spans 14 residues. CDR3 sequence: CASSLAREGGELFF. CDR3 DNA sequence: TGTGCCAGCAGCTTAGCGAGGGAGGGCGGGGAGCTGTTTTTT.

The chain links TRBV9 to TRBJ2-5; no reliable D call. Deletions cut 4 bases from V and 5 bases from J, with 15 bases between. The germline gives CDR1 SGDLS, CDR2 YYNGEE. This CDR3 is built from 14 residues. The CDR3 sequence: CASSPRTAMETQYF. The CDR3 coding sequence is TGTGCCAGCAGCCCCCGGACCGCGATGGAGACCCAGTACTTC.

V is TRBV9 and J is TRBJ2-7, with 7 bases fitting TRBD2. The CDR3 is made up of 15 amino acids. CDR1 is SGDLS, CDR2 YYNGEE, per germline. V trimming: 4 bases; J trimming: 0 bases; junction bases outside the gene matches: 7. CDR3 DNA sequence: TGTGCCAGCAGCCCTCGAGCGGGAATCTCCTACGAGCAGTACTTC. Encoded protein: CASSPRAGISYEQYF.

CDR3 in DNA: TGTGCCAGCAGTCGAGACAGGGGGGGCTCCTACGAGCAGTACTTC. Amino acids: CASSRDRGGSYEQYF. The chain carries TRBV6-5 and TRBJ2-7, with 9 bases identical to TRBD1. The germline V gene has CDR1 MNHEY and CDR2 SVGAGI. J was trimmed by 0 bases and V by 5 bases; bases with no gene match: 5. CDR3 length: 15 residues.

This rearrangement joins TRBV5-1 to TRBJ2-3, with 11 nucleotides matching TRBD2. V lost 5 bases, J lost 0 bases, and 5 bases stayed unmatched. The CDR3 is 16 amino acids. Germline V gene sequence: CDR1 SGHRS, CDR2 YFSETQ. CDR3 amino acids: CASSYRTSGSTDTQYF. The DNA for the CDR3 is TGCGCCAGCAGTTATCGGACTAGCGGGAGCACAGATACGCAGTATTTT.

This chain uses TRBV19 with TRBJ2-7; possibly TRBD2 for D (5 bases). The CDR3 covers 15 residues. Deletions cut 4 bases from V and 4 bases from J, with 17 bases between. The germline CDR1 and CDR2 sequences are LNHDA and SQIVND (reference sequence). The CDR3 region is CASSTTLGVRYEQYF. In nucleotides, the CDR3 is TGTGCCAGTAGTACTACCCTCGGGGTAAGATACGAGCAGTACTTC. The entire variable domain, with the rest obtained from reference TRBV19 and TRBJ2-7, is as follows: DGGITQSPKYLFRKEGQNVTLSCEQNLNHDAMYWYRQDPGQGLRLIYYSQIVNDFQKGDIAEGYSVSREKKESFPLTVTSAQKNPTAFYLCASSTTLGVRYEQYFGPGTRLTVT.

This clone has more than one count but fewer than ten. The CDR3 loop reads CASSGIRDGNEKLFF. DNA for the CDR3: TGTGCCAGTAGTGGGATCCGGGACGGCAATGAAAAACTGTTTTTT. The chain is built from TRBV19 and TRBJ1-4; the D gene is possibly TRBD1 (5 bases). The length of the CDR3 is 15 residues. Between the trimmed V and J ends, which lost 5 bases and 5 bases, there was a span of 15 bases. The germline V gene encodes CDR1 LNHDA and CDR2 SQIVND (reference sequence).

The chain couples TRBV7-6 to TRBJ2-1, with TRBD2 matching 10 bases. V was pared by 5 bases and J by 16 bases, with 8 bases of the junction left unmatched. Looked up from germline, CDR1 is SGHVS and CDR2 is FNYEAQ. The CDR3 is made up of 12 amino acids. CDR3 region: CASSPLAGRSFF. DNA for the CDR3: TGTGCCAGCAGCCCACTAGCGGGACGTTCATTCTTC.

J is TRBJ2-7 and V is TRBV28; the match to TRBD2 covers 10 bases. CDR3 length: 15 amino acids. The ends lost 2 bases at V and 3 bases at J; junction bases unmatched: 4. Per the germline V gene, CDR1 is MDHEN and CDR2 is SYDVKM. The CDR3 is CASSLGRLAGYEQYF. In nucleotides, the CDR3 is TGTGCCAGCAGTTTAGGTCGACTAGCGGGCTACGAGCAGTACTTC. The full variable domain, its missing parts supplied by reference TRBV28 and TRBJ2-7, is DVKVTQSSRYLVKRTGEKVFLECVQDMDHENMFWYRQDPGLGLRLIYFSYDVKMKEKGDIPEGYSVSREKKERFSLILESASTNQTSMYLCASSLGRLAGYEQYFGPGTRLTVT.

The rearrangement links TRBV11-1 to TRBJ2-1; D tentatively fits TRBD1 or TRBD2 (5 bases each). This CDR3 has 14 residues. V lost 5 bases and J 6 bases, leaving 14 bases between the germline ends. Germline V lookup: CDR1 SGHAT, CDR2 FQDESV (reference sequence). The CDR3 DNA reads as TGTGCCAGCAGCCCAACGGGGCTCACCAATGAGCAGTTCTTC. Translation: CASSPTGLTNEQFF.

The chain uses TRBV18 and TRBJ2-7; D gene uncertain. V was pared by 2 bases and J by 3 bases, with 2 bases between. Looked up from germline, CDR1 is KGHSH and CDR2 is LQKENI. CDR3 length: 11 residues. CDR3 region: CASSPDYEQYF. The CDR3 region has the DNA TGTGCCAGCTCACCAGACTACGAGCAGTACTTC. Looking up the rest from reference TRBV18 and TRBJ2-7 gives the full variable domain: NAGVMQNPRHLVRRRGQEARLRCSPMKGHSHVYWYRQLPEEGLKFMVYLQKENIIDESGMPKERFSAEFPKEGPSILRIQQVVRGDSAAYFCASSPDYEQYFGPGTRLTVT.

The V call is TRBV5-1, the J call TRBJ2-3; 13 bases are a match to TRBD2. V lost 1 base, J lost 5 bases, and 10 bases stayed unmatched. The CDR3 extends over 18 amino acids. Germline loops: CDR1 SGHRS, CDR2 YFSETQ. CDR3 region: CASSLPTGTSGIRDTQYF. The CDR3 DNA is TGCGCCAGCAGCTTGCCCACTGGGACTAGCGGGATCAGAGATACGCAGTATTTT. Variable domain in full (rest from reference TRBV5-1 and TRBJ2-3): KAGVTQTPRYLIKTRGQQVTLSCSPISGHRSVSWYQQTPGQGLQFLFEYFSETQRNKGNFPGRFSGRQFSNSRSEMNVSTLELGDSALYLCASSLPTGTSGIRDTQYFGPGTRLTVL.

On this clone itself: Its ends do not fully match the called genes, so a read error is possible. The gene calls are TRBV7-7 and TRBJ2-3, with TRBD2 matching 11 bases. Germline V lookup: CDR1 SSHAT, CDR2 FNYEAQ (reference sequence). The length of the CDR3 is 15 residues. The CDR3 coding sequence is TGTGCTAGCAGCTCGGGACTAGCGGAGACAGATACGCAGTATTTT. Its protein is CASSSGLAETDTQYF.

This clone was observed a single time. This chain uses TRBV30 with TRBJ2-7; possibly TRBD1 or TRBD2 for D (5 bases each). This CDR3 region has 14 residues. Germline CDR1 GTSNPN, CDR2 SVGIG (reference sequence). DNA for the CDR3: TGTGCTTTGTTACCGGGACGCCTCTCCTACGAGCAGTACTTC. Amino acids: CALLPGRLSYEQYF. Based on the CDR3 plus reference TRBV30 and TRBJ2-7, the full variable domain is SQTIHQWPATLVQPVGSPLSLECTVEGTSNPNLYWYRQAAGRGLQLLFYSVGIGQISSEVPQNLSASRPQDRQFILSSKKLLLSDSGFYLCALLPGRLSYEQYFGPGTRLTVT.

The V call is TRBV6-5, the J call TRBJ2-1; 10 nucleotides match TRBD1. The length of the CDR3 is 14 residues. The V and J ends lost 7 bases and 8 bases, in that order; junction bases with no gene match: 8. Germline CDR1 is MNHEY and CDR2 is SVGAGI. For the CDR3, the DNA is TGTGCCAGCACCTTAGGGACAGGGGCGGATGAGCAGTTCTTC. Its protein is CASTLGTGADEQFF.

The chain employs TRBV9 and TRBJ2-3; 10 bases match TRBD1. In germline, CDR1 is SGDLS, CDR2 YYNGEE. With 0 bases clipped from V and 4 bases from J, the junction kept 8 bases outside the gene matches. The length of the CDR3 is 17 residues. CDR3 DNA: TGTGCCAGCAGCGTAGTAGGTGGACAGGGGGGGGCAGATACGCAGTATTTT. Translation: CASSVVGGQGGADTQYF.

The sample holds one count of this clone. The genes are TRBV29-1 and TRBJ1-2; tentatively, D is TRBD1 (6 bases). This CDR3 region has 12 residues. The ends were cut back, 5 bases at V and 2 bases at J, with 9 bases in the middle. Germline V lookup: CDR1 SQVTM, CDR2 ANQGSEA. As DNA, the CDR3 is TGCAGCGTTTCCGACAGGAACTATGGCTACACCTTC. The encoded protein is CSVSDRNYGYTF.

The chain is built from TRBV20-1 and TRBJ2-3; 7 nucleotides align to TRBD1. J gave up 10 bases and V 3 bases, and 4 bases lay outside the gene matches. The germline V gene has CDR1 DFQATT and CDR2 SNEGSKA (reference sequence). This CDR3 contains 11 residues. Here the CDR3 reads CSASRQGAQYF. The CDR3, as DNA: TGCAGTGCTAGTAGACAGGGAGCGCAGTATTTT.

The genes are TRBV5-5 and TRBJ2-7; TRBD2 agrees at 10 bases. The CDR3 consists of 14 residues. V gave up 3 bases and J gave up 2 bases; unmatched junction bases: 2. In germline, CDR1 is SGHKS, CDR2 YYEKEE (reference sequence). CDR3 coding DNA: TGTGCCAGCAGCTGGACTAGCGGCGCCTACGAGCAGTACTTC. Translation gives CASSWTSGAYEQYF.